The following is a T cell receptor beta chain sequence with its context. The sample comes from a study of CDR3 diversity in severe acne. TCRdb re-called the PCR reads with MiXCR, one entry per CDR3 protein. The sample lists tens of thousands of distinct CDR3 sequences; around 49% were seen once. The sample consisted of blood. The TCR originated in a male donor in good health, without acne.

The CDR3 region is CAISPGSILRGELFF. As DNA, the CDR3 is TGTGCCATTAGCCCCGGGTCCATCCTAAGGGGGGAGCTGTTTTTT. V is TRBV2 and J is TRBJ2-2; D gene ambiguous. CDR1 and CDR2 from the germline V gene are SNHLY and FYNNEI. The CDR3 is 15 amino acids. Trimming removed 10 bases at V and 8 bases at J, with 23 bases between.